This T cell receptor beta chain emerged from a study of CD8+CD57+ T cells in acquired aplastic anemia. The wider study: Healthy-donor CD4+ cells averaged about 11 million reads. Study-wide results and limits: Patient and control CD8+ Simpson's diversity was not significantly different.

With respect to this clonotype: Its antigen is unidentified.

The CDR3 is 16 residues long. The V segment lost 6 bases and the J segment 0 bases; nucleotides outside the gene matches: 10. Germline CDR1 and CDR2: LNHDA and SQIVND (reference sequence). Profiling of TCR beta VDJ combinations and CDR3 sequences used genomic DNA as template. TCRdb re-analysed the reads in MiXCR, keeping a single row per CDR3 protein. There are around 230,000 distinct CDR3 sequences in the sample; around 60% occur only once, and less than 30% lies in the top ten. Sequencing was performed on sorted CD4+, CD8+, or CD8+CD57+ T cells (not recorded which) from PBMCs. The sequence was collected from a human donor in good health. The chain carries TRBV19 and TRBJ1-1, with TRBD1 identical over 7 bases. CDR3 region: CASSFQGQTVNTEAFF. DNA for the CDR3: TGTGCCAGTAGCTTTCAGGGACAGACTGTGAACACTGAAGCTTTCTTT. Together with reference TRBV19 and TRBJ1-1, the CDR3 gives the full variable domain: DGGITQSPKYLFRKEGQNVTLSCEQNLNHDAMYWYRQDPGQGLRLIYYSQIVNDFQKGDIAEGYSVSREKKESFPLTVTSAQKNPTAFYLCASSFQGQTVNTEAFFGQGTRLTVV.